The clone carrying this T cell receptor (beta chain) was observed a few times. These data originate in a study of blood T cell repertoires in COVID-19. Study at large: Sites across the United States, Italy and Spain contributed samples from acute and convalescent COVID-19. Nucleic acid was either cDNA or gDNA, and it came from T cells, B-cell-depleted T cells, or PBMCs.

As processed by the authors: From reference gene primer amplification, estimates of nucleated cell counts were derived. Some clones are missing from TCRdb's copy, which holds only in-frame ones; the method was immunoSEQ multiplex PCR. V, J and clone size are those of that table, while D and trimming were read from the DNA. Here the sample spans about 210,000 clones, more than 75% being singletons. CDR1 is SNHLY and CDR2 is FYNNEI in the germline V gene. The CDR3 spans 16 residues. V lost 6 bases, J lost 2 bases, and 17 bases lay in between. The sequence came from a woman older than 75 with acute or convalescent COVID-19. V and J are TRBV2 and TRBJ1-5; tentative D call: TRBD1 (5 bases). The sequenced sample consisted of peripheral blood. The CDR3 is CASRREGGAGNQPQHF. DNA of the CDR3: TGTGCCAGCAGAAGGGAGGGAGGGGCTGGCAATCAGCCCCAGCATTTT.